The 5 T cell receptor beta chains below come from one sample, sequenced in a study of regulatory T cells in long-lasting Graves disease. For TCR beta, libraries came from iRepertoire HTBI primers and Arm-PCR of CDR3 regions. TCRdb independently ran MiXCR on the multiplex PCR reads; one entry per CDR3 protein. The data contain roughly 350,000 distinct CDR3 sequences, over 15% of them singletons. Time point defined: newly diagnosed GD, antithyroid drugs for less than 3 months. PBMC RNA served as the TCR library source. The same data also contributed to another study, on T cells in Graves' hyperthyroidism and ophthalmopathy.

The material was peripheral blood mononuclear cells (PBMCs), obtained at new diagnosis, from a patient treated with antithyroid drugs. Receptors originate from a middle-aged man with Graves disease.

This clonotype was observed at least ten times. This chain connects TRBV12-3 or TRBV12-4 to TRBJ2-7; 9 bases line up with TRBD1. J was trimmed by 3 bases and V by 7 bases; bases with no gene match: 16. This CDR3 region has 17 residues. CDR3 in amino acids: CASTTRGIWDRVYEQYF. CDR3 bases: TGTGCCAGCACTACAAGGGGCATTTGGGACAGGGTCTACGAGCAGTACTTC.

The V gene is TRBV9, the J gene TRBJ2-3; 10 bases map to TRBD2. From germline, CDR1 is SGDLS and CDR2 YYNGEE. J was trimmed by 0 bases and V by 7 bases; bases with no gene match: 17. This CDR3 has 19 amino acids. The DNA for the CDR3 is TGTGCCAGCGCGAGGCGCGCGGCTAGCGGGGGCTCCAGCACAGATACGCAGTATTTT. Its protein is CASARRAASGGSSTDTQYF.

This clonotype was counted between two and nine times. This chain joins TRBV29-1 and TRBJ2-1; 7 positions agree with TRBD1. The CDR3 runs 14 residues. V lost 5 bases, J lost 0 bases, and 4 bases stayed unmatched. Per the germline V gene, CDR1 is SQVTM and CDR2 is ANQGSEA. CDR3 protein: CSVQQGSSYNEQFF. CDR3 nucleotide sequence: TGCAGCGTTCAACAGGGGAGCTCCTACAATGAGCAGTTCTTC.

This clonotype was counted a few times. V and J are TRBV5-4 and TRBJ2-7; perhaps D is TRBD1 or TRBD2 (5 bases each). From germline, CDR1 is SGHNT and CDR2 YYREEE (reference sequence). V dropped 4 bases and J dropped 1 base, with 9 bases sitting between them. CDR3 length: 13 amino acids. The CDR3 DNA reads TGTGCCAGCAGCCGGGACGTATCCTACGAGCAGTACTTC. Encoded protein: CASSRDVSYEQYF.

This clonotype was seen many times. The chain recombines TRBV6-1 with TRBJ2-5, with 8 positions matching TRBD1. V lost 2 bases to trimming and J lost 1 base; unmatched junction nucleotides: 6. From germline, CDR1 is MNHNS and CDR2 SASEGT. The CDR3 has 16 residues. In DNA form, the CDR3 reads TGTGCCAGCAGTGAATCCTCCGGGACAGGCCAAGAGACCCAGTACTTC. Translated, it gives CASSESSGTGQETQYF.